Sequencing of this T cell receptor beta chain was carried out in a study of OX40 agonist ivuxolimab in advanced cancers. Looking at the study overall: Participants, 75% to 90% male, averaged roughly 55 years of age, ranging from about 23 to 79. Notes on the study in general: Antigens targeted by the expanded peripheral T cells were not determined.

Measured with immunoSEQ multiplex PCR; TCRdb has only the in-frame clones, and not every one. Here the sample spans around 40,000 clones, 75% to 90% being singletons. With respect to this clone: The target antigen is unknown.

CDR1 and CDR2 (germline): MNHEY, SMNVEV (reference sequence). The CDR3 consists of 15 residues. V was trimmed by 3 bases and J by 0 bases, leaving 6 bases between them. The sequence derives from an adult with an advanced solid tumor such as melanoma, head and neck, liver or kidney cancer. The material sequenced was CD4+ or CD8+ T cells sorted from blood, taken in a trial of the OX40 agonist ivuxolimab. The chain combines TRBV27 with TRBJ1-6, with D possibly matching TRBD1 (5 bases). CDR3 nucleotides: TGTGCCAGCAGTTTGGGGGGCTCCTATAATTCACCCCTCCACTTT. This codes for CASSLGGSYNSPLHF.